This entry lists 30 T cell receptor beta chains sequenced from one sample in a study of CD8+ T cells in alopecia areata. TCR sequencing used cDNA made by reverse transcription of extracted RNA. Clones were read by immunoSEQ multiplex PCR, and TCRdb kept only the in-frame ones, dropping some. Recorded here are over 100,000 clones, none singletons. Specimen: lesional skin. The receptors come from a C3H/HeJ mouse with alopecia areata. Mouse strain MHC haplotype: H2-k.

About this clone: The gene names here belong to mouse. The observed sequence ends 4 residues before the CDR3 terminus, with the missing tail filled in from the germline J gene. This chain uses TRBV17 with TRBJ2-1, with 7 bases lining up with TRBD1. The ends lost 5 bases at V and 6 bases at J; junction bases unmatched: 1. Germline CDR1 and CDR2: MNHDT and YYDKIL. The CDR3 sequence is 12 residues long. The chain's CDR3 is CASSGDSAEQFF. The CDR3 bases that were read are TGTGCTAGCAGTGGGGACAGTGCT. Looking up the rest from reference TRBV17 and TRBJ2-1 gives the full variable domain: DTTVKQNPRYKLARVGKPVNLICSQTMNHDTMYWYQKKPNQAPKLLLFYYDKILNREADTFEKFQSSRPNNSFCSLYIGSAGLEYSAMYLCASSGDSAEQFFGPGTRLTVL.

This clone was found a few times. Germline and genes: mouse. The CDR3 is cut off 4 residues early in the read; its end comes from the germline J gene. The genes are TRBV13-3 and TRBJ2-7, with 8 bases that match TRBD2. With 0 bases clipped from V and 1 base from J, the junction kept 3 bases outside the gene matches. CDR1 and CDR2 (germline): NNHDY, SYVADS. The CDR3 has 15 amino acids. The CDR3 protein is CASSDVWGDSYEQYF. CDR3 DNA, as far as it was read: TGTGCCAGCAGTGATGTCTGGGGGGATTCCTAT.

About this clone: The genes are named according to mouse. The read halts 4 residues ahead of the CDR3 end, with the missing end drawn from the germline J gene. V usage is TRBV5 and J usage is TRBJ2-7, with 13 bases lining up with TRBD2. CDR3 size: 16 residues. Germline loops: CDR1 LGHNA, CDR2 YNLKQL (reference sequence). The trim removed 1 base at V and 3 bases at J, leaving 3 bases unmatched. Here the CDR3 reads CASSQAGTGGVYEQYF. The CDR3 DNA, read in part, is TGTGCCAGCAGCCAAGCCGGGACTGGGGGGGTCTAT.

This clone was counted many times. TCRdb gives a protein that differs at residue 12 from what the DNA encodes, so the protein here is translated from the DNA. Here the gene names and germline are mouse. The CDR3 extends 3 residues past the end of the read, so its final part is completed from the germline J gene. V usage is TRBV1 and J usage is TRBJ1-6; D ambiguous. TRBJ1-6 qualifies as an ORF whose function is uncertain. From germline, CDR1 is NSQYPW and CDR2 LRSPGD (reference sequence). This CDR3 has 15 amino acids. V was cut by 0 bases and J by 2 bases, with 5 bases left in between. The CDR3 is CTCSAEQPYNSPLYF. The part of the CDR3 DNA that was read is TGCACCTGCAGTGCAGAACAACCCTATAATTCGCCC.

This clone was picked up a small number of times. Gene labels here are mouse ones. CDR3 bases read: TGTGCCAGCACAGACAGGGGGCGCACCTAT. Translation: CASTDRGRTY. The whole CDR3 sequence is CASTDRGRTYEQYF. The rearrangement links TRBV13-3 to TRBJ2-7; 10 bases align to TRBD1. The DNA ends 4 residues before the CDR3 does, and the rest of the CDR3 is filled in from the germline J gene. The CDR3 contains 14 residues. V shed 6 bases, J shed 2 bases, and the junction held 5 bases outside the gene matches. The germline V gene has CDR1 NNHDY and CDR2 SYVADS.

About this clone itself: These gene names are mouse names. The CDR3 end falls 4 residues outside the read, so it is completed with the germline J gene. Additional DNA sequences in this sample encode the identical CDR3. The chain combines TRBV19 with TRBJ2-3; D possibly corresponds to TRBD1 (6 bases). Germline V gene data show CDR1 as FNHDT and CDR2 as SITEND (reference sequence). CDR3 length: 14 residues. Trimming stripped 4 bases from V and 0 bases from J, with 9 bases between. CDR3 region: CASSSGQSAETLYF. CDR3 bases read: TGTGCCAGCAGTTCGGGACAAAGTGCAGAA.

This clone was observed a handful of times. The genes and germline here are from mouse. The CDR3 DNA, read in part, is TGTGCCAGCAGCCTCGGACTGGGGGGCTCCTATGCT. Translated, it gives CASSLGLGGSYA. The CDR3 as a whole reads CASSLGLGGSYAEQFF. V is TRBV14 and J is TRBJ2-1, with 11 bases lining up with TRBD2. The CDR3 end is not reached by the read, which stops 4 residues before it; the germline J gene fills it in. V shed 5 bases and J 3 bases; nucleotides not matched to a gene: 7. Germline assignment: CDR1 SGHDT and CDR2 FRDEAV. The CDR3 is 16 residues long.

Regarding this clone: Gene names are mouse gene names. The read gets to within 4 residues of the CDR3 end, and the germline J gene fills in the rest. V usage is TRBV1 and J usage is TRBJ2-1, with 10 bases matching TRBD2. CDR1 is NSQYPW, CDR2 LRSPGD, per germline (reference sequence). This CDR3 is built from 17 residues. V was pared by 2 bases and J by 3 bases, with 7 bases of the junction left unmatched. CDR3 bases read: TGCACCTGCAGTGCACTAGACTGGGGGGAGGGCTATGCT. Protein: CTCSALDWGEGYA. From start to end, the CDR3 is CTCSALDWGEGYAEQFF.

This clone was seen a handful of times. Gene names denote mouse genes. The read halts 4 residues ahead of the CDR3 end, with the missing end drawn from the germline J gene. V is TRBV19 and J is TRBJ1-1; TRBD1 matches 12 bases. Germline-derived CDR1 and CDR2 are FNHDT and SITEND (reference sequence). The CDR3 consists of 14 residues. Partial CDR3 DNA: TGTGCCAGCACCGGGACAGGGGGCTGGACA. Its protein is CASTGTGGWT. The full-length CDR3 reads as CASTGTGGWTEVFF.

The sample holds a few counts of this clone. Genes and germline come from the mouse. The read ends 4 residues shy of where the CDR3 ends; the end is completed using the germline J gene. V is TRBV14 and J is TRBJ2-1; 8 nucleotides line up with TRBD2. Trimming removed 5 bases from V and 1 base from J; junction bases left unmatched: 5. The CDR3 consists of 15 residues. Germline CDR1 SGHDT, CDR2 FRDEAV. The CDR3 reads CASSPWGVNYAEQFF. Incomplete CDR3 DNA: TGTGCCAGCAGCCCCTGGGGGGTCAACTATGCT.

Points on this clone: Gene names and germline match the mouse. The read terminates 4 residues ahead of where the CDR3 ends, so the germline J gene completes it. The chain is built from TRBV17 and TRBJ2-7; tentatively, D is TRBD1 (5 bases). The CDR3 totals 13 residues. The V and J ends lost 4 bases and 0 bases respectively, with 7 bases between them. Per germline, CDR1 MNHDT and CDR2 YYDKIL. CDR3 DNA (partial): TGTGCTAGCAGTACAGGGTTCTCCTAT. Encoded protein: CASSTGFSY. From start to end, the CDR3 is CASSTGFSYEQYF.

As concerns this clone: Gene names denote mouse genes. Sequencing ends 4 residues short of the CDR3 end; the germline J gene provides the rest. This rearrangement joins TRBV13-3 to TRBJ2-4; a possible D gene is TRBD2 (6 bases). Germline V gene sequence: CDR1 NNHDY, CDR2 SYVADS. CDR3 length: 13 residues. CDR3 in amino acids: CASSDRWGNTLYF. The covered CDR3 bases are TGTGCCAGCAGTGATCGCTGGGGAAAC.

This clone showed up just a few times. Mouse germline and gene names are used. The read ends 4 residues shy of where the CDR3 ends; the end is completed using the germline J gene. The chain joins TRBV16 to TRBJ2-7; 7 bases align to TRBD1. This CDR3 spans 15 amino acids. Per the germline V gene, CDR1 is SGHSA and CDR2 is FRNQAP. CDR3 in amino acids: CASSFNRDRKDEQYF. The sequenced CDR3 bases are TGTGCAAGCAGCTTCAACCGGGACAGAAAAGAT. Supplemented by reference TRBV16 and TRBJ2-7, the full variable domain reads NAGVIQTPRHKVTGKGQEATLWCEPISGHSAVFWYRQTIVQGLEFLTYFRNQAPIDDSGMPKERFSAQMPNQSHSTLKIQSTQPQDSAVYLCASSFNRDRKDEQYFGPGTRLTVL.

Details on this clone: Mouse gene names apply. With the read ending 4 residues before the CDR3 end, the germline J gene is used to fill in that end. V and J are TRBV19 and TRBJ1-4; 8 bases are a match to TRBD1. The germline gives CDR1 FNHDT, CDR2 SITEND (reference sequence). The J segment lost 3 bases and the V segment lost 5 bases, leaving 3 bases of the junction unmatched. This CDR3 is built from 14 residues. The sequenced CDR3 bases are TGTGCCAGCAGGGCAGGGGGCCCCAACGAA. This encodes CASRAGGPNE. The full CDR3 protein reads CASRAGGPNERLFF.

Points on this clone: Gene names follow the mouse nomenclature. The read stops 4 residues short of the end of the CDR3; the missing end is completed from the germline J gene. The V and J genes are TRBV1 and TRBJ2-3; TRBD2 matches 10 bases. Germline trimming cut 0 bases from V and 4 bases from J; bases unmatched to any gene: 4. The CDR3 is made up of 16 amino acids. Germline-derived CDR1 and CDR2 are NSQYPW and LRSPGD (reference sequence). The sequenced part of the CDR3 DNA is TGCACCTGCAGTGCAGAGCCTGGGGGGGCGCCAGAA. Residues: CTCSAEPGGAPE. The full-length CDR3 reads as CTCSAEPGGAPETLYF.

This clone has ten or more counts. Genes here carry mouse names. The missing CDR3 end, 4 residues past where the read stops, is filled in from the germline J gene. This chain joins TRBV13-1 and TRBJ1-1; TRBD1 matches 7 bases. The CDR3 covers 14 residues. Trimming at V came to 3 bases and at J to 0 bases, leaving 2 bases not matched to a gene. The V gene's germline CDR1 is NSHNY and CDR2 SYGAGN. CDR3 sequence reads: CASSGDSANTEVFF. The sequenced CDR3 bases are TGTGCCAGCAGTGGGGACAGTGCAAACACA.

This clone was seen more than once but under ten times. Mouse gene names apply. The CDR3 end is not reached by the read, which stops 4 residues before it; the germline J gene fills it in. The V gene is TRBV13-2, the J gene TRBJ2-5; 10 bases align to TRBD1. Per the germline V gene, CDR1 is NNHNN and CDR2 is SYGAGS (reference sequence). The CDR3 loop spans 14 amino acids. The CDR3 bases that were read are TGTGCCAGCGGTGCAAGGACAGGGGGGGAC. It codes for CASGARTGGD. The entire CDR3 reads CASGARTGGDTQYF.

This clone was recorded a few times. Mouse gene names apply. The CDR3 DNA, read in part, is TGCACCTGCAGTGCAGATCGTCCAGTTTCCAACGAA. Translated: CTCSADRPVSNE. The entire CDR3 is CTCSADRPVSNERLFF. V and J are TRBV1 and TRBJ1-4; no definite D call. The CDR3 is cut off 4 residues early in the read; its end comes from the germline J gene. The CDR3 totals 16 residues. The germline V gene has CDR1 NSQYPW and CDR2 LRSPGD (reference sequence). Trimming shortened V by 0 bases and J by 0 bases, and 8 bases separated the two germline ends.

As concerns this clone: The gene symbols are mouse symbols. The read ends 4 residues before the CDR3 terminus; that terminus is restored from the germline J gene. This rearrangement joins TRBV1 to TRBJ2-4; tentatively, D is TRBD2 (6 bases). CDR1 and CDR2 from the germline V gene are NSQYPW and LRSPGD (reference sequence). The CDR3 contains 16 residues. V was trimmed by 1 base and J by 0 bases, leaving 11 bases between them. CDR3 DNA, as far as it was read: TGCACCTGCAGTGCAGTCGGGGGGTCTAGTCAAAAC. The encoded protein is CTCSAVGGSSQN. The entire CDR3 protein reads CTCSAVGGSSQNTLYF. The full variable domain, its missing parts supplied by reference TRBV1 and TRBJ2-4, is VTLLEQNPRWRLVPRGQAVNLRCILKNSQYPWMSWYQQDLQKQLQWLFTLRSPGDKEVKSLPGADYLATRVTDTELRLQVANMSQGRTLYCTCSAVGGSSQNTLYFGAGTRLSVL.

This clone was detected a few times. Mouse names are used for the genes. The observed sequence ends 4 residues before the CDR3 terminus, with the missing tail filled in from the germline J gene. The V gene is TRBV19, the J gene TRBJ1-1; D is undetermined. Germline CDR1 is FNHDT and CDR2 is SITEND (reference sequence). The CDR3 is made up of 11 amino acids. The CDR3 region is CASSIGTEVFF. Incomplete CDR3 DNA: TGTGCCAGCAGTATAGGGACA.

This clone was seen a handful of times. Gene names denote mouse genes. The chain's CDR3 is CASSASGRDTGQLYF. The sequenced part of the CDR3 DNA is TGTGCCAGCAGTGCGTCAGGGCGGGACACCGGG. The chain uses TRBV13-1 and TRBJ2-2, with a weak D call TRBD1 (5 bases). The read ends 4 residues early relative to the CDR3; the germline J gene fills the gap. This CDR3 region has 15 residues. The germline V gene encodes CDR1 NSHNY and CDR2 SYGAGN. Trimming removed 3 bases from V and 3 bases from J, with 12 bases in between.

To note about this clone: Gene names are the mouse ones. The CDR3 sequence is CTCSGPGQGNERLFF. CDR3 bases read: TGCACCTGCAGTGGGCCGGGACAGGGCAACGAA. The V call is TRBV1, the J call TRBJ1-4; 9 bases agree with TRBD1. The read finishes 4 residues shy of the CDR3 end, and the germline J gene is used to complete it. Germline CDR1 NSQYPW, CDR2 LRSPGD (reference sequence). There are 15 residues in the CDR3. V lost 4 bases, J lost 4 bases, and 4 bases stayed unmatched.

As concerns this clone: Gene names and germline match the mouse. Partial CDR3 DNA: TGTGCCAGCACCCGGACAGGGGCAAACACA. Amino acid sequence: CASTRTGANT. The entire CDR3 reads CASTRTGANTEVFF. The chain employs TRBV19 and TRBJ1-1, with 9 bases fitting TRBD1. The CDR3 goes on 4 residues after the read ends, and that part is filled in from the germline J gene. This CDR3 region has 14 residues. Germline CDR1 reads FNHDT; CDR2 reads SITEND (reference sequence). With 6 bases clipped from V and 0 bases from J, the junction kept 3 bases outside the gene matches.

This clone was counted a few times. The protein given in TCRdb and the translation of the DNA differ at residue 12, and the sequence presented here derives from the DNA. Genes and germline come from the mouse. The DNA ends 3 residues before the CDR3 does, and the rest of the CDR3 is filled in from the germline J gene. The gene calls are TRBV13-3 and TRBJ1-6, with a possible D match to TRBD1 (6 bases). TRBJ1-6 is classed as an ORF, of uncertain function. Trimming removed 4 bases at V and 0 bases at J, with 8 bases between. CDR3 length equals 15 residues. Germline lookup yields CDR1 NNHDY and CDR2 SYVADS. The CDR3 bases that were read are TGTGCCAGCAGTCCGGGACATTCCTATAATTCGCCC. Its protein is CASSPGHSYNSP. The entire CDR3 protein reads CASSPGHSYNSPLYF.

Concerning this clone: Mouse gene names apply. The observed sequence ends 4 residues before the CDR3 terminus, with the missing tail filled in from the germline J gene. The rearrangement links TRBV13-3 to TRBJ1-2, with a weak D call TRBD1 (6 bases). Trimming left V 4 bases short and J 0 bases short, with 13 bases between. CDR1 and CDR2 from the germline V gene are NNHDY and SYVADS. This CDR3 spans 15 amino acids. The part of the CDR3 DNA that was read is TGTGCCAGCAGTCGACAGGCGTCTGCAAACTCC. The encoded protein is CASSRQASANS. Given in full, the CDR3 is CASSRQASANSDYTF.

This clone was detected only a few times. Here the gene names and germline are mouse. The sequenced part of the CDR3 DNA is TGCACCTGCAGTGCAGAGGGACTGGGGGGGCTCTATGCT. It is translated as CTCSAEGLGGLYA. The full CDR3 protein reads CTCSAEGLGGLYAEQFF. The rearrangement links TRBV1 to TRBJ2-1; 14 bases align to TRBD2. The CDR3 goes on 4 residues after the read ends, and that part is filled in from the germline J gene. V was pared by 0 bases and J by 3 bases, with 1 base of the junction left unmatched. From germline, CDR1 is NSQYPW and CDR2 LRSPGD (reference sequence). This CDR3 has 17 amino acids. The complete variable domain, with remaining parts taken from reference TRBV1 and TRBJ2-1, reads VTLLEQNPRWRLVPRGQAVNLRCILKNSQYPWMSWYQQDLQKQLQWLFTLRSPGDKEVKSLPGADYLATRVTDTELRLQVANMSQGRTLYCTCSAEGLGGLYAEQFFGPGTRLTVL.

This clone showed up many times. The gene names given are mouse names. Coverage ceases 4 residues before the CDR3 finishes, and the germline J gene fills in the end. V is TRBV1 and J is TRBJ2-1; TRBD1 matches 10 bases. This CDR3 is built from 15 residues. Germline assignment: CDR1 NSQYPW and CDR2 LRSPGD (reference sequence). J gave up 5 bases and V 0 bases, and 1 base lay outside the gene matches. CDR3 DNA, as far as it was read: TGCACCTGCAGTGCAGATGGGACAGGGGATGCT. Translation gives CTCSADGTGDA. The CDR3 as a whole reads CTCSADGTGDAEQFF.

Note on this clone: The gene symbols are mouse symbols. The observed sequence ends 4 residues before the CDR3 terminus, with the missing tail filled in from the germline J gene. The chain is built from TRBV31 and TRBJ2-1, with 12 bases lining up with TRBD2. CDR1 and CDR2 (germline): GKSSPN, SITVG. This CDR3 has 15 amino acids. Trimming took 4 bases from V and 2 from J; bases not matched to a gene: 3. The CDR3 protein is CAWTRDWGDYAEQFF. CDR3 DNA, as far as it was read: TGTGCCTGGACCCGGGACTGGGGGGACTATGCT.

Notes on this clone: Genes here carry mouse names. The CDR3 extends 4 residues past the end of the read, so its final part is completed from the germline J gene. The chain joins TRBV13-3 to TRBJ2-7, with 10 bases fitting TRBD1. CDR3 length: 14 amino acids. Germline loops: CDR1 NNHDY, CDR2 SYVADS. The CDR3 protein is CASKTGTGVYEQYF. The covered CDR3 bases are TGTGCCAGCAAGACCGGGACAGGGGTATAT.

About this clone itself: Gene names denote mouse genes. The sequenced fragment ends 4 residues before the CDR3 boundary, so the rest is inferred from the germline J gene. The V call is TRBV13-3, the J call TRBJ2-1; 8 nucleotides line up with TRBD2. This CDR3 has 14 residues. Germline lookup yields CDR1 NNHDY and CDR2 SYVADS. The J segment lost 6 bases and the V segment lost 2 bases, leaving 4 bases of the junction unmatched. CDR3 bases read: TGTGCCAGCAGTGACGGGGGGGCGATTGCT. Protein sequence: CASSDGGAIA. The whole CDR3 region reads CASSDGGAIAEQFF.